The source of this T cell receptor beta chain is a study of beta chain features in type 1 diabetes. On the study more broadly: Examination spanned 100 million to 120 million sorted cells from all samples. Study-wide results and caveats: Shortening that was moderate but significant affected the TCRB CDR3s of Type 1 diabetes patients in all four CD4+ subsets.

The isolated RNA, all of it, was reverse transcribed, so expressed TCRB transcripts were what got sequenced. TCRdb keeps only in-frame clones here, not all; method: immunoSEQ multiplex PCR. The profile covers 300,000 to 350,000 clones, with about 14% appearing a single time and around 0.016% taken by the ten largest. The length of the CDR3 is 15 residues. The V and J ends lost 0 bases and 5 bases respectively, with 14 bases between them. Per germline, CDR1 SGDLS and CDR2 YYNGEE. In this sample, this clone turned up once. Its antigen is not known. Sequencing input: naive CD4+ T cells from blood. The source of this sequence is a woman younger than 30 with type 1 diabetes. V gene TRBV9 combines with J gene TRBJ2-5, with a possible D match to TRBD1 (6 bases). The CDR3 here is CASSVANGQRETQYF. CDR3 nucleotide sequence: TGTGCCAGCAGCGTAGCGAATGGACAGAGGGAGACCCAGTACTTC.